A single sample is the source of the 3 T cell receptor beta chains below, sequenced in a study of PD-1 blockade in classical Hodgkin lymphoma. The protocol was immunoSEQ multiplex PCR, while the TCRdb copy is restricted to in-frame clones and leaves out a portion. Of approximately 98,000 clones listed, roughly nine tenths are singletons. Relapses following autologous stem cell transplantation were seen in all patients, with brentuximab vedotin exposure varying. The source material was peripheral blood mononuclear cells (PBMCs), sampled before the second cycle of nivolumab. The source is a human donor with classical Hodgkin lymphoma.

The chain recombines TRBV12-5 with TRBJ2-7; D remains unclear. V lost 3 bases and J 1 base, leaving 13 bases between the germline ends. The germline CDR1 and CDR2 sequences are LGHNT and FRNRAP. The CDR3 runs 15 residues. The CDR3 sequence is CASGFPLGYSYEQYF. As DNA, the CDR3 is TGTGCTAGTGGTTTCCCCTTGGGATATTCCTACGAGCAGTACTTC.

This chain connects TRBV2 to TRBJ2-1, with 10 positions matching TRBD1. This CDR3 spans 14 amino acids. The J segment lost 8 bases and the V segment lost 4 bases, leaving 5 bases of the junction unmatched. The germline CDR1 and CDR2 sequences are SNHLY and FYNNEI. The CDR3 sequence: CASSVNGQGDEQFF. The CDR3 region has the DNA TGTGCCAGCAGTGTTAATGGACAGGGGGATGAGCAGTTCTTC.

This clone was picked up one time. The J gene is TRBJ1-1, the V gene TRBV7-2; D gene uncertain. The ends were cut back, 2 bases at V and 2 bases at J, with 6 bases in the middle. In germline, CDR1 is SGHTA, CDR2 FQGNSA. There are 13 residues in the CDR3. The CDR3 coding sequence is TGTGCCAGCAGCTTACAGGAAAACACTGAAGCTTTCTTT. Amino acid sequence: CASSLQENTEAFF.